The T cell receptor (beta chain) described here comes from a study of molecular identifiers for immune sequencing clone quantification. Many counts were recorded for this clonotype. TCRdb analysed the PCR reads with MiXCR anew, one entry per CDR3 protein. The profile shows some 680,000 distinct CDR3 sequences, about 25% of them singletons. The CDR3 contains 16 residues. Germline V gene data show CDR1 as SGHVS and CDR2 as FNYEAQ. V was pared by 1 base and J by 4 bases, with 14 bases between. The receptor's source is a human donor in good health. Some libraries in this study had Jurkat cell RNA spiked in. The V gene is TRBV7-6, the J gene TRBJ2-4; TRBD1 or TRBD2 may be the D gene (5 bases each). The specimen sequenced was naive CD8+ T cells from blood, with Jurkat cell RNA spiked in. The subset was: FACS-sorted CD8+CD4-CCR7+CD45RA+ naive T cells. As DNA, the CDR3 is TGTGCCAGCAGCTTAGGGACCGGGACGGCGAAAAACATTCAGTACTTC. Protein product: CASSLGTGTAKNIQYF.